The rows below give T cell receptor beta chains drawn from one sample of a study of pediatric ulcerative colitis. Repertoires were generated with immunoSEQ multiplex PCR, while TCRdb's copy carries only in-frame clones and drops some. The repertoire holds over 4,000 clones, with 89% as singletons. The sample taken for sequencing was blood. These receptors came from a boy aged 10-17 years with mild ulcerative colitis. Each CDR3 is given with its conserved first and last residue. The order of the fields is V gene, CDR3 protein.

V gene: TRBV10-3; CDR3 protein: CAIKGGTEAFF
V gene: TRBV28; CDR3 protein: CASSLVQGSADTQYF
V gene: TRBV4-1; CDR3 protein: CASSQESGAGTQYF
V gene: TRBV28; CDR3 protein: CASSSPQGLGTEAFF
V gene: TRBV15; CDR3 protein: CATSRDSDGPEAFF
V gene: TRBV5-1; CDR3 protein: CASSSTGDFGIHEQYF
V gene: TRBV2; CDR3 protein: CASSESGTGFRGYTF
V gene: TRBV20-1; CDR3 protein: CSARNRDSYTF
V gene: TRBV29-1; CDR3 protein: CSAKSDRRYEQYF
V gene: TRBV28; CDR3 protein: CASSLQGRNQPQHF
V gene: TRBV4-1; CDR3 protein: CASSLGSEAFF
V gene: TRBV6-1; CDR3 protein: CASSAKDRGNTIYF
V gene: TRBV28; CDR3 protein: CASTPGGTPYSNQPQHF
V gene: TRBV14; CDR3 protein: CASSGQRGVRQETQYF
V gene: TRBV7-8; CDR3 protein: CASSDRGPLVTEAFF
V gene: TRBV5-1; CDR3 protein: CASSLYQETQYF
V gene: TRBV7-6; CDR3 protein: CASSSPGLHYEQYF
V gene: TRBV4-1; CDR3 protein: CASSQEAGVYGYTF
V gene: TRBV28; CDR3 protein: CASRPGSASSGNTIYF
V gene: TRBV10-1; CDR3 protein: CASSDFVSGEQFF
V gene: TRBV2; CDR3 protein: CASSEALYEQYF
V gene: TRBV2; CDR3 protein: CASRITGPYNEQFF
V gene: TRBV25-1; CDR3 protein: CASSWTGEFYEQYF
V gene: TRBV28; CDR3 protein: CASSLAAEANEKLFF
V gene: TRBV5-1; CDR3 protein: CASSKGLAPYEQYF
V gene: TRBV5-4; CDR3 protein: CASSSGPYEQYF
V gene: TRBV7-6; CDR3 protein: CASSLDRAGTEAFF
V gene: TRBV5-4; CDR3 protein: CASSLLRTSSDNEQFF
V gene: TRBV9; CDR3 protein: CASSLLSTTSRSTGELFF
V gene: TRBV5-4; CDR3 protein: CASSPGQSNYEQYF
V gene: TRBV6-4; CDR3 protein: CASSLGAGVTGELFF
V gene: TRBV19; CDR3 protein: CASSIGASGSYEQYF
V gene: TRBV28; CDR3 protein: CASSFPAGENTEAFF
V gene: TRBV5-1; CDR3 protein: CASSFDLQGGGRTGELFF
V gene: TRBV6-4; CDR3 protein: CASSRQNTGELFF
V gene: TRBV5-1; CDR3 protein: CASSLGGTSGSRYNEQFF
V gene: TRBV6-1; CDR3 protein: CASSEASSGASGNTIYF
V gene: TRBV6-5; CDR3 protein: CASSYSRSSNQPQHF
V gene: TRBV7-9; CDR3 protein: CASSLGAGFQPQHF
V gene: TRBV5-1; CDR3 protein: CASSLGHSGNTIYF
V gene: TRBV2; CDR3 protein: CASSESPEAFF
V gene: TRBV28; CDR3 protein: CASSLYGQPQHF
V gene: TRBV10-2; CDR3 protein: CASTEDTRGIKQETQYF
V gene: TRBV6-5; CDR3 protein: CASSGDFLLGNEQFF
V gene: TRBV7-2; CDR3 protein: CASSLGTLGTGELFF